This entry features one TCR beta chain sequence. These data come from a study of blood T cell repertoires in COVID-19. The V and J ends lost 0 bases and 8 bases, in that order; junction bases with no gene match: 5. CDR3 size: 16 residues. CDR1 is ENHRY and CDR2 is SYGVKD in the germline V gene. Assay used: immunoSEQ multiplex PCR; TCRdb lists only in-frame clones, some missing. The table lists about 310,000 clones, around nine tenths of them singletons. The rearrangement joins TRBV10-3 to TRBJ1-4; 11 positions agree with TRBD1. The sequence came from a man aged 50-60 years with active or convalescent COVID-19. Sequenced input: peripheral blood. CDR3 sequence (DNA): TGTGCCATCAGTGAGTCTGGACAGGGGGCTAGGGAAAAACTGTTTTTT. This codes for CAISESGQGAREKLFF.